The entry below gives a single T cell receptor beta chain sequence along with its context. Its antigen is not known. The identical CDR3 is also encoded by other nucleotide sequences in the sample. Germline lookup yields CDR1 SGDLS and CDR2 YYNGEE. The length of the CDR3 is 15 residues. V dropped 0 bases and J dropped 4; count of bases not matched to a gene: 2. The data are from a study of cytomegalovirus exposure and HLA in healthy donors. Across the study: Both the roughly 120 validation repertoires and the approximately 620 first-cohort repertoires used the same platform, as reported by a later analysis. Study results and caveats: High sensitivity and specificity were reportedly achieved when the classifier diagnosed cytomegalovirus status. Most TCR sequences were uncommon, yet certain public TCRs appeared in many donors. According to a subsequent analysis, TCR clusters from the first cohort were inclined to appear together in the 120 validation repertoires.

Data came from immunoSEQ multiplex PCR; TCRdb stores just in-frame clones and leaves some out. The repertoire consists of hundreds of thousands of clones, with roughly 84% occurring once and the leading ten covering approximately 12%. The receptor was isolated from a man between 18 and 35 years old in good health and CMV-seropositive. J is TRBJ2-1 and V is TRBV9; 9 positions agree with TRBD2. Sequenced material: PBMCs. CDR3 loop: CASSVGAGGYNEQFF. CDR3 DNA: TGTGCCAGCAGCGTAGGAGCGGGAGGTTACAATGAGCAGTTCTTC. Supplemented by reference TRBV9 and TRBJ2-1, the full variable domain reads DSGVTQTPKHLITATGQRVTLRCSPRSGDLSVYWYQQSLDQGLQFLIQYYNGEERAKGNILERFSAQQFPDLHSELNLSSLELGDSALYFCASSVGAGGYNEQFFGPGTRLTVL.